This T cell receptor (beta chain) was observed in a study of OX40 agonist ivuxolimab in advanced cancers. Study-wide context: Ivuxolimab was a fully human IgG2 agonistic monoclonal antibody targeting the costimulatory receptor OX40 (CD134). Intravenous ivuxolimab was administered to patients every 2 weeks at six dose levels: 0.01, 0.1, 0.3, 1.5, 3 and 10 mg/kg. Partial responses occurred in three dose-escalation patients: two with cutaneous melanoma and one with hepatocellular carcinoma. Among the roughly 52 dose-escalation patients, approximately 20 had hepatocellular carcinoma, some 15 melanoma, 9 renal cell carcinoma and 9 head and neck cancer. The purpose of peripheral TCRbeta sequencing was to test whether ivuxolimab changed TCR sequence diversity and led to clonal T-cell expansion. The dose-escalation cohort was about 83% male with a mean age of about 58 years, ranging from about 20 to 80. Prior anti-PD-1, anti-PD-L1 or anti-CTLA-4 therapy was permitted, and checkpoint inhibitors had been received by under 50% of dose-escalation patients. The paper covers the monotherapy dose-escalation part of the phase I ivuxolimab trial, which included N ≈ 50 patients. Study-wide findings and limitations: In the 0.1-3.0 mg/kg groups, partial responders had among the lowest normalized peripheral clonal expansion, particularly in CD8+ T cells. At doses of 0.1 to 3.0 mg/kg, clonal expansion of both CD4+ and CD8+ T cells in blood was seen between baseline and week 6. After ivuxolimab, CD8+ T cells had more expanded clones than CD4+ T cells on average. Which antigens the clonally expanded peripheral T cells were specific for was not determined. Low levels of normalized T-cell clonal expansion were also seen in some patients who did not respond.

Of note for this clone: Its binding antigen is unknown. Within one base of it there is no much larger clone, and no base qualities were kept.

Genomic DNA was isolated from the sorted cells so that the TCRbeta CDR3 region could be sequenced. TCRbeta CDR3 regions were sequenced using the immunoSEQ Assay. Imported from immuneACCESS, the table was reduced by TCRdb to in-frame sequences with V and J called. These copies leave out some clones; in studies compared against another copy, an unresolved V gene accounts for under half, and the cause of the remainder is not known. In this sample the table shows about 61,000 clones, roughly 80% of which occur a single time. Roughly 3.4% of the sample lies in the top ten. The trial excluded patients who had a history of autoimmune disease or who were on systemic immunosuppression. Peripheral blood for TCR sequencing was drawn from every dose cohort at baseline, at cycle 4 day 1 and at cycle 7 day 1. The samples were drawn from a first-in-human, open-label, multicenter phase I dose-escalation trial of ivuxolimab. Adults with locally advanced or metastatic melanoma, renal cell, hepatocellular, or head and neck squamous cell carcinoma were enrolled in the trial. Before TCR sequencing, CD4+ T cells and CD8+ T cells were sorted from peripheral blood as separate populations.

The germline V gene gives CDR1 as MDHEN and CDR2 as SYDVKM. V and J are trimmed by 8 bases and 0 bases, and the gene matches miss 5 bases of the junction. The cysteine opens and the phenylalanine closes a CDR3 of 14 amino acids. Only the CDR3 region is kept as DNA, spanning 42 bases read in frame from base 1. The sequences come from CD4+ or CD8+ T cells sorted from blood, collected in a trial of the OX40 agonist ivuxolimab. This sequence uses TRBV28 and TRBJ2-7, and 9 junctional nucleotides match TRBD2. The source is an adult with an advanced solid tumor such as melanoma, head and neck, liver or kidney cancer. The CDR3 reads CASLAGGPSYEQYF. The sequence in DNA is TGTGCCAGCCTCGCGGGGGGGCCCTCCTACGAGCAGTACTTC.